This is a list of T cell receptor beta chains from one sample in a study of T cells after yellow fever vaccination. TCRdb re-derived calls from the 5' RACE reads in MiXCR, one entry per CDR3 protein. In the table there are 150,000 to 200,000 distinct CDR3 sequences, about 6.2% of which are singletons. This specimen consisted of CD4+ T cells sorted from PBMCs, obtained on the day of the first yellow fever vaccination. These receptors were taken from a man between 18 and 29 years old who received the YFV17D yellow fever vaccine. The CDR3 runs from the conserved cysteine through the conserved F or W. Fields, in order: V gene, J gene, CDR3 protein.

TRBV7-2	TRBJ2-3	CASREVRATWGDTQYF
TRBV30	TRBJ1-1	CAWRNGNTEAFF
TRBV5-5	TRBJ2-1	CASNSPRGTPYNEQFF
TRBV14	TRBJ1-6	CASSPGRGASPLHF
TRBV20-1	TRBJ1-5	CSASAGTGRNQPQHF
TRBV6-2/TRBV6-3	TRBJ2-5	CASRDGLAVAETQYF
TRBV11-2	TRBJ2-3	CASSRHPGLAGGQDTQYF
TRBV7-2	TRBJ2-3	CASSLMRGSTDTQYF
TRBV5-1	TRBJ2-3	CASSYRQDTDTQYF
TRBV10-3	TRBJ2-5	CAISDSPPGGRTYQETQYF
TRBV7-2	TRBJ2-5	CASSLSFRSPIQETQYF
TRBV15	TRBJ1-5	CATSRDGGAPYQPQHF
TRBV18	TRBJ2-3	CASSPEQGADTQYF
TRBV28	TRBJ2-1	CASRRLAGNNEQFF
TRBV6-5	TRBJ2-3	CASRFSSIGTDTQYF
TRBV4-2	TRBJ2-3	CASSQEGTSGGVTQYF
TRBV5-1	TRBJ1-5	CASSLEGSSQPQHF
TRBV12-3/TRBV12-4	TRBJ1-1	CASSFFRDLEAFF
TRBV3-1	TRBJ1-1	CASSQGTGLNTEAFF
TRBV2	TRBJ1-6	CASSGQGDSPLHF
TRBV4-3	TRBJ2-1	CASSQDRISSDEQFF
TRBV18	TRBJ1-6	CASSRRGGQLNSPLHF
TRBV28	TRBJ1-2	CASSFPPSYGYTF
TRBV7-2	TRBJ1-4	CASSLGPKLFF
TRBV7-2	TRBJ1-1	CASSSGAGNTEAFF
TRBV6-2/TRBV6-3	TRBJ2-1	CASSFVPSNEQFF
TRBV4-3	TRBJ2-3	CASSQVTAVTSTDTQYF
TRBV6-5	TRBJ2-1	CASSSQTSGGYEQFF
TRBV3-1	TRBJ1-1	CASSREGINTEAFF
TRBV9	TRBJ2-3	CASSHRLASTDTQYF
TRBV5-4	TRBJ2-3	CAEGGDTQYF
TRBV7-8	TRBJ2-7	CASSWDLTSEQYF
TRBV7-6	TRBJ2-2	CASSLTAYNTGELFF
TRBV5-1	TRBJ2-1	CASSGTGFNEQFF
TRBV20-1	TRBJ1-5	CSAMPGGGYWPQHF
TRBV11-1	TRBJ1-1	CASSFEGDSNTEAFF
TRBV12-3/TRBV12-4	TRBJ1-1	CASSLGRSTEAFF